Listed below are T cell receptor beta chains from one sample, sequenced in a study of vaccination effects on CD4 cells after COVID-19. For these TCRs, the target antigens are not known. The repertoire was sequenced with immunoSEQ multiplex PCR; TCRdb's copy has only in-frame clones and lacks some. The table records tens of thousands of clones, about four fifths of them present only once. The sample in question was CD4+ T cells from PBMCs cultured with HCoV-229E spike peptides, obtained before COVID-19 vaccination. The receptors come from a human donor who received a COVID-19 vaccine. CDR3s include the opening cysteine and the closing phenylalanine or tryptophan. The D gene is left open where the match is weak. Clone size is given for some rows only: seen once, a few or many times, or a class if the clone is expanded.

13,-,TRBV6-5,-,TRBJ1-6,CASSYRGNSPLHF,TGTGCCAGCAGTTACCGGGGAAATTCACCCCTCCACTTT
15,-,TRBV5-1,-,TRBJ2-5,CASSLGRQSQETQYF,TGCGCCAGCAGCTTAGGACGACAGTCTCAAGAGACCCAGTACTTC
18,-,TRBV6-2/TRBV6-3,once,TRBJ1-1,CASSSADGSRTVNTEAFF,TGTGCCAGCAGCTCAGCCGACGGGTCTCGAACGGTCAACACTGAAGCTTTCTTT
14,-,TRBV18,-,TRBJ1-1,CASSPDLAQPEAFF,TGTGCCAGCTCACCGGATTTGGCACAACCAGAAGCTTTCTTT
18,TRBD1,TRBV25-1,once,TRBJ2-6,CASSGRGRFQPGANVLTF,TGTGCCAGCAGTGGCAGGGGGCGTTTCCAACCCGGGGCCAACGTCCTGACTTTC
11,-,TRBV30,-,TRBJ2-3,CAWSVGYTQYF,TGTGCCTGGAGTGTAGGGTATACGCAGTATTTT
15,TRBD1,TRBV20-1,-,TRBJ1-3,CSASHTGGPGNTIYF,TGCAGTGCTAGTCACACAGGGGGCCCTGGAAACACCATATATTTT
17,TRBD2,TRBV5-1,-,TRBJ2-1,CASGQTSGVFPYNEQFF,TGCGCCAGCGGTCAGACTAGCGGGGTCTTCCCCTACAATGAGCAGTTCTTC
14,TRBD1,TRBV7-2,-,TRBJ1-1,CASSLRDRDRGAFF,TGTGCCAGCAGCCTACGTGACCGGGACAGGGGCGCTTTCTTT
13,TRBD1,TRBV29-1,few,TRBJ1-2,CSVYRGGNYGYTF,TGCAGCGTCTACAGGGGAGGAAACTATGGCTACACCTTC
14,-,TRBV11-3,few,TRBJ2-2,CASSLGQHTGELFF,TGTGCCAGCAGCTTAGGCCAGCACACCGGGGAGCTGTTTTTT
12,-,TRBV24-1,few,TRBJ2-2,CATNGNTGELFF,TGTGCCACCAACGGGAACACCGGGGAGCTGTTTTTT
16,TRBD1,TRBV28,-,TRBJ2-5,CASSFLTGKGRETQYF,TGTGCCAGCAGTTTCCTGACAGGGAAGGGTCGAGAGACCCAGTACTTC
15,TRBD2,TRBV11-2,-,TRBJ2-1,CASSSRGVDINEQFF,TGTGCCAGCAGCTCCCGGGGGGTAGACATCAATGAGCAGTTCTTC
16,-,TRBV24-1,-,TRBJ2-1,CATSDLRQGKANEQFF,TGTGCCACCAGTGATTTGAGGCAGGGGAAGGCCAATGAGCAGTTCTTC
14,TRBD2,TRBV6-4,-,TRBJ2-1,CASPQGVGRNEQFF,TGTGCCAGCCCACAAGGGGTCGGGAGGAATGAGCAGTTCTTC
13,-,TRBV28,-,TRBJ2-1,CASATGLPVEQFF,TGTGCCAGCGCCACGGGGCTGCCCGTCGAGCAGTTCTTC
16,TRBD2,TRBV30,-,TRBJ2-1,CAWSEGWSGGRIEQFF,TGTGCCTGGAGTGAGGGGTGGAGCGGGGGAAGGATTGAGCAGTTCTTC
16,TRBD1,TRBV3-1/TRBV3-2,-,TRBJ1-2,CASSPQVQGNNYGYTF,TGTGCCAGCAGCCCCCAAGTACAGGGGAATAACTATGGCTACACCTTC
15,TRBD1,TRBV9,once,TRBJ1-4,CASSDRDRGREKLFF,TGTGCCAGCAGCGACCGGGACAGGGGACGCGAAAAACTGTTTTTT
14,-,TRBV7-2,-,TRBJ1-1,CASSLVSRDTEAFF,TGTGCCAGCAGCTTAGTTAGTAGAGACACTGAAGCTTTCTTT
15,-,TRBV24-1,-,TRBJ1-4,CATSDEAGDGEKLFF,TGTGCCACCAGTGACGAGGCAGGGGACGGCGAAAAACTGTTTTTT
16,-,TRBV6-5,-,TRBJ1-3,CASSYGANRVGNTIYF,TGTGCCAGCAGTTACGGGGCGAATAGGGTTGGAAACACCATATATTTT
13,-,TRBV10-2,-,TRBJ2-3,CASSDPGSDTQYF,TGCGCCAGCAGTGACCCAGGGTCGGATACGCAGTATTTT
15,-,TRBV18,-,TRBJ1-6,CASSASGGGNSPLHF,TGTGCCAGCTCAGCCTCGGGGGGTGGTAATTCACCCCTCCACTTT
14,TRBD1,TRBV2,-,TRBJ1-4,CASSGGTGWEKLFF,TGTGCCAGCAGTGGGGGGACAGGGTGGGAAAAACTGTTTTTT
15,-,TRBV2,-,TRBJ2-5,CASSGPMTRGETQYF,TGTGCCAGCAGTGGCCCGATGACACGTGGGGAGACCCAGTACTTC
17,TRBD1,TRBV7-6,once,TRBJ1-4,CASSFGTGNSLSEKLFF,TGTGCCAGCAGCTTCGGGACAGGGAATAGTCTAAGTGAAAAACTGTTTTTT
14,-,TRBV6-5,-,TRBJ1-5,CASILGRDNQPQHF,TGTGCCAGCATCCTCGGCAGGGATAATCAGCCCCAGCATTTT
13,-,TRBV2,-,TRBJ1-1,CASSQLEGVEAFF,TGTGCCAGCAGCCAACTCGAGGGGGTGGAAGCTTTCTTT
12,-,TRBV11-1,-,TRBJ1-1,CASSPDSTEAFF,TGTGCCAGCAGCCCAGACAGCACTGAAGCTTTCTTT
13,-,TRBV7-2,-,TRBJ1-5,CASSSTRDQPQHF,TGTGCCAGCAGTTCCACCAGGGACCAGCCCCAGCATTTT
14,-,TRBV5-1,-,TRBJ1-1,CASSLSLGNTEAFF,TGCGCCAGCAGCTTGAGTTTGGGGAACACTGAAGCTTTCTTT
14,-,TRBV2,-,TRBJ2-5,CASTGTTGLETQYF,TGTGCCAGCACCGGAACAACAGGGTTAGAGACCCAGTACTTC
12,TRBD1,TRBV19,-,TRBJ1-1,CASSEQGAEAFF,TGTGCCAGTAGCGAACAGGGGGCTGAAGCTTTCTTT
16,TRBD2,TRBV2,-,TRBJ2-3,CASSPLGGGSTDTQYF,TGTGCCAGCAGTCCTCTTGGCGGGGGGAGCACAGATACGCAGTATTTT
14,-,TRBV6-2/TRBV6-3,few,TRBJ1-2,CASSYFSSTYGYTF,TGTGCCAGCAGTTACTTCTCTTCCACCTATGGCTACACCTTC
16,TRBD2,TRBV6-6,once,TRBJ2-5,CASSYPAGSSGETQYF,TGTGCCAGCAGTTACCCTGCGGGGTCTAGCGGAGAGACCCAGTACTTC
10,-,TRBV20-1,few,TRBJ1-1,CSALRREAFF,TGCAGTGCCCTGCGGCGTGAAGCTTTCTTT
11,-,TRBV6-2/TRBV6-3,-,TRBJ2-3,CASSYWDTQYF,TGTGCCAGCAGTTATTGGGATACGCAGTATTTT
15,-,TRBV6-4,-,TRBJ2-3,CASSDKGGATDTQYF,TGTGCCAGCAGTGACAAGGGGGGGGCCACAGATACGCAGTATTTT
16,TRBD1,TRBV18,-,TRBJ1-4,CASSPDPGQNNEKLFF,TGTGCCAGCTCACCCGACCCGGGACAGAATAATGAAAAACTGTTTTTT
19,TRBD1,TRBV5-4,few,TRBJ2-2,CASTFRALDRGFSSGELFF,TGTGCCAGCACCTTTCGAGCGTTGGACAGGGGTTTTTCATCCGGGGAGCTGTTTTTT
15,-,TRBV6-6,-,TRBJ2-3,CASSPWTDGTDTQYF,TGTGCCAGCAGTCCCTGGACAGACGGCACAGATACGCAGTATTTT
17,TRBD1,TRBV11-3,-,TRBJ2-4,CASSLEGRGWSKNIQYF,TGTGCCAGCAGCTTAGAGGGCAGGGGGTGGTCCAAAAACATTCAGTACTTC
15,TRBD1,TRBV5-1,-,TRBJ2-5,CASSVRDRGRETQYF,TGCGCCAGCAGCGTCCGGGACAGGGGAAGAGAGACCCAGTACTTC
12,-,TRBV2,-,TRBJ2-3,CASRGYTDTQYF,TGTGCCAGCAGAGGTTACACAGATACGCAGTATTTT
13,-,TRBV18,-,TRBJ1-5,CASSPGENQPQHF,TGTGCCAGCTCACCTGGGGAAAATCAGCCCCAGCATTTT
15,-,TRBV7-3,-,TRBJ2-3,CASSLSPGTTDTQYF,TGTGCCAGCAGCTTAAGCCCGGGGACCACAGATACGCAGTATTTT
14,-,TRBV6-5,-,TRBJ2-3,CASISGTSTDTQYF,TGTGCCAGCATTTCAGGCACTAGCACAGATACGCAGTATTTT